Sequencing of this T cell receptor (beta chain) was carried out in a study of T cells in Graves' hyperthyroidism and ophthalmopathy. Study-level background: Peripheral blood collection took place at initial diagnosis, before any treatment.

Amplification yielded TCR beta CDR3 regions, with RNA transcripts as the source. RT-PCR in the first round (using the HTBI primer set) targeted the TCR CDR3. TCRdb called the multiplex PCR reads again in MiXCR, with one record for every CDR3 protein. The profile covers some 300,000 distinct CDR3 sequences, with roughly a fifth appearing a single time and about 40% taken by the ten largest. The CDR3 has 16 residues. The germline V and J ends were trimmed by 5 bases and 5 bases, with 22 bases remaining between them. Germline CDR1 MDHEN, CDR2 SYDVKM. Study observations and caveats: Most clonotypes expanded in the thyroid (above 0.001) were also present in blood.

This clonotype was recorded at least ten times. Its antigen is not known. This chain connects TRBV28 to TRBJ2-7; D uncertain. The material sequenced was blood. The TCR was taken from a man in his fifties with Graves' ophthalmopathy. This CDR3 reads CASSAAVGVGSNEQYF. Here the CDR3 DNA reads TGTGCCAGCAGTGCCGCGGTTGGAGTAGGCTCAAACGAGCAGTACTTC.